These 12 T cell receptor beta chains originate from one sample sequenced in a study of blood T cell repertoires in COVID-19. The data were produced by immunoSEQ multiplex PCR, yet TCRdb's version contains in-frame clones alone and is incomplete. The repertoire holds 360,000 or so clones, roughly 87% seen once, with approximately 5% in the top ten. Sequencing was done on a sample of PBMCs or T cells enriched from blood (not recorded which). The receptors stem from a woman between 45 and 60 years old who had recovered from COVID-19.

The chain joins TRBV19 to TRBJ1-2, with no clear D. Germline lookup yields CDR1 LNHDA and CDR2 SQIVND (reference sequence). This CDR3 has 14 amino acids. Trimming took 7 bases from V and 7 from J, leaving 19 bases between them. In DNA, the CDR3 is TGTGCCAGTATGCCGTTTTCGACAAGTTTTGGCTACACCTTC. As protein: CASMPFSTSFGYTF. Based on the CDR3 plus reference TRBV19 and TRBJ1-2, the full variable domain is DGGITQSPKYLFRKEGQNVTLSCEQNLNHDAMYWYRQDPGQGLRLIYYSQIVNDFQKGDIAEGYSVSREKKESFPLTVTSAQKNPTAFYLCASMPFSTSFGYTFGSGTRLTVV.

For the CDR3, the DNA is TGTGCCAGCTCACCCCAAAGGACAGATGGAAACACCATATATTTT. It is translated as CASSPQRTDGNTIYF. The chain couples TRBV18 to TRBJ1-3, with D possibly matching TRBD1 (6 bases). V lost 3 bases and J 3 bases, leaving 12 bases between the germline ends. The CDR3 runs to 15 residues. CDR1 is KGHSH and CDR2 is LQKENI in the germline V gene.

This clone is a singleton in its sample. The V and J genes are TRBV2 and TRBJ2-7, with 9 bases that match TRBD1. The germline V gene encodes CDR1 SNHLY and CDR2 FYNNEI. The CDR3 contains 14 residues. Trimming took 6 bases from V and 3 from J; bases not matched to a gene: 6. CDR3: CASRSTGGYYEQYF. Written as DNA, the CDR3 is TGTGCCAGCAGGAGCACAGGGGGCTACTACGAGCAGTACTTC.

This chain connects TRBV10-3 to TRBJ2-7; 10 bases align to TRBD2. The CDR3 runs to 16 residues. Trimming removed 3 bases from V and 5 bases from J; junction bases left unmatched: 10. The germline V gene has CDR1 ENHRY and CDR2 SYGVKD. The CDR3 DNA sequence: TGTGCCATCAGTGACCCCGGAGCGGGGGGGCCCCACGAGCAGTACTTC. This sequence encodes CAISDPGAGGPHEQYF.

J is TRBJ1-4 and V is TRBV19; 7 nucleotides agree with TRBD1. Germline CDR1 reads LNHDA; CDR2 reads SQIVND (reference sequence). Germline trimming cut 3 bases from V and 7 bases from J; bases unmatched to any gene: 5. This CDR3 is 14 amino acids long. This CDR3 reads CASSINRGSEKLFF. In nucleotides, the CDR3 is TGTGCCAGTAGTATCAACAGGGGAAGTGAAAAACTGTTTTTT.

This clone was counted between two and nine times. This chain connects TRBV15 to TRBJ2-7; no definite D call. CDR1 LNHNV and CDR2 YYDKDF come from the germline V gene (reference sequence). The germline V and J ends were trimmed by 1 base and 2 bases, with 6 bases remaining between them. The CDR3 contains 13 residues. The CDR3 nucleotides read TGTGCCACCAGCAGAGTGGGCGCCTACGAGCAGTACTTC. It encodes CATSRVGAYEQYF.

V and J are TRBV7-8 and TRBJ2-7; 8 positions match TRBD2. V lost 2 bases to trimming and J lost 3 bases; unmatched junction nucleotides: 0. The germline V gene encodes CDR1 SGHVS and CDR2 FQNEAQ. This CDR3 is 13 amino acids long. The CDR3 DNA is TGTGCCAGCAGCTTACTAGCGGGCTACGAGCAGTACTTC. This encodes CASSLLAGYEQYF.

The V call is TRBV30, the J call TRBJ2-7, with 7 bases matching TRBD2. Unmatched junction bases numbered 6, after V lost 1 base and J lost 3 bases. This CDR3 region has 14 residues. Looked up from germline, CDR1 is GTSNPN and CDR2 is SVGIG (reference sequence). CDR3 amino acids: CAWSGGGRGYEQYF. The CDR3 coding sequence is TGTGCCTGGAGTGGGGGGGGGAGGGGCTACGAGCAGTACTTC.

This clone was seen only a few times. The CDR3 is CATLGGGGSPLHF. The CDR3, as DNA: TGTGCCACCCTGGGGGGTGGCGGGTCACCCCTCCACTTT. The V gene is TRBV28, the J gene TRBJ1-6; possibly TRBD1 for D (5 bases). The CDR3 has 13 residues. V dropped 10 bases and J dropped 10 bases, with 17 bases sitting between them. CDR1 MDHEN and CDR2 SYDVKM come from the germline V gene.

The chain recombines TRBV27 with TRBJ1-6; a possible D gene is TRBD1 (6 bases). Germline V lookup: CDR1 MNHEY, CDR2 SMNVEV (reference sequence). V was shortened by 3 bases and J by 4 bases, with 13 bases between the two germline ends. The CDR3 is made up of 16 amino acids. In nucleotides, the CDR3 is TGTGCCAGCAGTTTCGGACAGAGACGTTATAATTCACCCCTCCACTTT. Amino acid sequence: CASSFGQRRYNSPLHF.

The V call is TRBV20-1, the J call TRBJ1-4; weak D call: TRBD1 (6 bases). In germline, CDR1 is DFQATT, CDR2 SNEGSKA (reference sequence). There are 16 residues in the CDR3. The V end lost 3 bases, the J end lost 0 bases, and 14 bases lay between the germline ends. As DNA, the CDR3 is TGCAGTGCTAGTCCCGGGACAATTGCAACTAATGAAAAACTGTTTTTT. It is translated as CSASPGTIATNEKLFF.

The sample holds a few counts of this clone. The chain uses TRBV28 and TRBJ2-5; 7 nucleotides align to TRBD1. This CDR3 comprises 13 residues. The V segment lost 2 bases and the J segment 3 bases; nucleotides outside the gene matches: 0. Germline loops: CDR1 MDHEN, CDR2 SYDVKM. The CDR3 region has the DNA TGTGCCAGCAGTTTAACAGGGGAAGAGACCCAGTACTTC. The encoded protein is CASSLTGEETQYF. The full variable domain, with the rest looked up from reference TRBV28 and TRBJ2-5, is DVKVTQSSRYLVKRTGEKVFLECVQDMDHENMFWYRQDPGLGLRLIYFSYDVKMKEKGDIPEGYSVSREKKERFSLILESASTNQTSMYLCASSLTGEETQYFGPGTRLLVL.